This T cell receptor (beta chain) appears in the sequencing data of a study of control samples from healthy donors and cancer patients. Measured with immunoSEQ multiplex PCR; TCRdb has only the in-frame clones, and not every one. This repertoire shows 150,000 to 200,000 clones, 75% to 95% found once; its top ten account for approximately 1.4%. The sequence was obtained from a woman aged 25 to 39 in good health. The sample consisted of blood.

CDR3 in DNA: TGTGCCAGCAGTCCACAGGCTAGCGGGGGAAACGAGCAGTACTTC. Translating it yields CASSPQASGGNEQYF. This rearrangement joins TRBV6-5 to TRBJ2-7, with TRBD2 identical over 10 bases. The CDR3 totals 15 residues. The V and J ends lost 5 bases and 5 bases, in that order; junction bases with no gene match: 9. The germline gives CDR1 MNHEY, CDR2 SVGAGI.